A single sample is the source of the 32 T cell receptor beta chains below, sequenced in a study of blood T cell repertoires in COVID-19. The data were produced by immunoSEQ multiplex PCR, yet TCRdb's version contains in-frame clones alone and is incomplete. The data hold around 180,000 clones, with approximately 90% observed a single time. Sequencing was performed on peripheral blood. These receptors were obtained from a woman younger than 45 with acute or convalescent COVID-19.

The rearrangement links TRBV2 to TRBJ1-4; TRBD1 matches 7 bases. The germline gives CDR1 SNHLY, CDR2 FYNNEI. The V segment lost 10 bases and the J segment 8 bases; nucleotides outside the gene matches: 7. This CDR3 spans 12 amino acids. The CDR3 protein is CATRQGGEKLFF. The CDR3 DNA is TGTGCCACCAGACAGGGCGGCGAAAAACTGTTTTTT.

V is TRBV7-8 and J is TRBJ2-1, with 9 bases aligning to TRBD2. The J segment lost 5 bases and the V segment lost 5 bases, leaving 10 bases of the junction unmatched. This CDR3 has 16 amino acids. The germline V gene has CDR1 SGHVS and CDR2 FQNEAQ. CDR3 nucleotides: TGTGCCAGCAGCCGATCAGCGGGAGGTAATAACAATGAGCAGTTCTTC. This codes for CASSRSAGGNNNEQFF.

In DNA form, the CDR3 reads TGCGCCAGCAGCACCCGGACTAGCGGGAGGGAAGGGAAGCAGTACTTC. Amino acid sequence: CASSTRTSGREGKQYF. The chain has TRBV5-1 and TRBJ2-7, with 15 nucleotides matching TRBD2. V lost 4 bases to trimming and J lost 8 bases; unmatched junction nucleotides: 10. The length of the CDR3 is 16 residues. Germline V lookup: CDR1 SGHRS, CDR2 YFSETQ.

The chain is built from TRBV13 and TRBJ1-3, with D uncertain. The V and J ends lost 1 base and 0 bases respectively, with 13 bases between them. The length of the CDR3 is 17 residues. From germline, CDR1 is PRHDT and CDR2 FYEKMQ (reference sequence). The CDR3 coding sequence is TGTGCCAGCAGCTTAGTGGGAGGGTTTGGCTCTGGAAACACCATATATTTT. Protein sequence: CASSLVGGFGSGNTIYF.

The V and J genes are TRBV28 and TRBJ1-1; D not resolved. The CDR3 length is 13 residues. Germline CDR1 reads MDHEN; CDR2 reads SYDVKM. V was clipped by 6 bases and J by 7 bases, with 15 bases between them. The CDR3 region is CASRREGPREAFF. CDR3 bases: TGTGCCAGCAGGCGGGAAGGCCCTCGTGAAGCTTTCTTT.

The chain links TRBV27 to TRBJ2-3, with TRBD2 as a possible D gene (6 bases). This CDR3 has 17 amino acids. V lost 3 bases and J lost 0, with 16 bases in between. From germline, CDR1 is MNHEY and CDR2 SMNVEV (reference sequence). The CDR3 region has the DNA TGTGCCAGCAGTTTCGTCCGCGGGGCTTCTAGCACAGATACGCAGTATTTT. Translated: CASSFVRGASSTDTQYF.

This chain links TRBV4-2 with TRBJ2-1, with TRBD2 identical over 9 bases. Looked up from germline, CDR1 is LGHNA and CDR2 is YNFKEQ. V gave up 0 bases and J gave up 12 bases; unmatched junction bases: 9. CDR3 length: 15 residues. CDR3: CASSQEVAGVSVQFF. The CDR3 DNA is TGTGCCAGCAGCCAAGAAGTAGCGGGAGTATCAGTGCAGTTCTTC.

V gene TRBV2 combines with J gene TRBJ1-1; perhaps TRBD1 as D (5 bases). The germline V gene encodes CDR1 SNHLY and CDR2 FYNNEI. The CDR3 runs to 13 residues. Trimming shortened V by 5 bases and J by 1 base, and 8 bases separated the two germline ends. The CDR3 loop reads CASSRGRNTEAFF. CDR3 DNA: TGTGCCAGCAGTAGGGGTCGGAACACTGAAGCTTTCTTT.

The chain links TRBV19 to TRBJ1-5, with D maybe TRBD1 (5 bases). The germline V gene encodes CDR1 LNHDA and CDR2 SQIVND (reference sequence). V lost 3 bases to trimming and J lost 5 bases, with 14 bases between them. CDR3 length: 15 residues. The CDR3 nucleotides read TGTGCCAGTAGTATCCGAAGGGGCCGGGATCAGCCCCAGCATTTT. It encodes CASSIRRGRDQPQHF.

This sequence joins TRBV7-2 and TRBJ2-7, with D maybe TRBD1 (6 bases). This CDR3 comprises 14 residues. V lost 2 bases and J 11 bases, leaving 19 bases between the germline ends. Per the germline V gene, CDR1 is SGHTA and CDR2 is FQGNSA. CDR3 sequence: CASSLFSLGQNKYF. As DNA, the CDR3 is TGTGCCAGCAGCTTATTTTCCCTCGGACAGAATAAGTACTTC.

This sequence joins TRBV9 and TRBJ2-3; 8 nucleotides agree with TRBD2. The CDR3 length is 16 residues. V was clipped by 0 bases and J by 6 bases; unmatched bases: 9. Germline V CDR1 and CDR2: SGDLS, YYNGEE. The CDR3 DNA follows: TGTGCCAGCAGCGTAGCAGGAGCGGGAGCTGGGGATACGCAGTATTTT. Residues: CASSVAGAGAGDTQYF. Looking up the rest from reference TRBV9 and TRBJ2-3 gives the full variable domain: DSGVTQTPKHLITATGQRVTLRCSPRSGDLSVYWYQQSLDQGLQFLIQYYNGEERAKGNILERFSAQQFPDLHSELNLSSLELGDSALYFCASSVAGAGAGDTQYFGPGTRLTVL.

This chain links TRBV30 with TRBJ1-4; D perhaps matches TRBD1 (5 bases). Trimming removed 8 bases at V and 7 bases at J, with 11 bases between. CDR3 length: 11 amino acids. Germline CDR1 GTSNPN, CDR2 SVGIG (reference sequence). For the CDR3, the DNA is TGTGCCATGGGGGGAGTTGAAAAACTGTTTTTT. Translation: CAMGGVEKLFF. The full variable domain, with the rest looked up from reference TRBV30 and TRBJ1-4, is SQTIHQWPATLVQPVGSPLSLECTVEGTSNPNLYWYRQAAGRGLQLLFYSVGIGQISSEVPQNLSASRPQDRQFILSSKKLLLSDSGFYLCAMGGVEKLFFGSGTQLSVL.

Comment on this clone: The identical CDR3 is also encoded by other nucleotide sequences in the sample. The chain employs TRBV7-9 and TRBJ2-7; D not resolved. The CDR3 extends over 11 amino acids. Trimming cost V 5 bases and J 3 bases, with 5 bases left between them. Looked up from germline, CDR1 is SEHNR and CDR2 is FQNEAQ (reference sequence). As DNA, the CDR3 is TGTGCCAGCAGCGATAGCTACGAGCAGTACTTC. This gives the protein CASSDSYEQYF.

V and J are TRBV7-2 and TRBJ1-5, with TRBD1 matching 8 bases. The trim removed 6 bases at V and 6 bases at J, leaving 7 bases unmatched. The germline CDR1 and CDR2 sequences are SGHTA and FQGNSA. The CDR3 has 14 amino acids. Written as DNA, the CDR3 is TGTGCCAGCAGTAGCCGACAGGGGAGTCAGCCCCAGCATTTT. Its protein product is CASSSRQGSQPQHF.

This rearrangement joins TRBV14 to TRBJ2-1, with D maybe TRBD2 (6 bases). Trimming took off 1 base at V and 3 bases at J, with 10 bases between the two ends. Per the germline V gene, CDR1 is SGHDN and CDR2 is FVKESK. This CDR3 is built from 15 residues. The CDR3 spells CASSQVAGYYNEQFF. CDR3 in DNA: TGTGCCAGCAGCCAAGTCGCGGGATACTACAATGAGCAGTTCTTC. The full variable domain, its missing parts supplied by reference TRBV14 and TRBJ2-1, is EAGVTQFPSHSVIEKGQTVTLRCDPISGHDNLYWYRRVMGKEIKFLLHFVKESKQDESGMPNNRFLAERTGGTYSTLKVQPAELEDSGVYFCASSQVAGYYNEQFFGPGTRLTVL.

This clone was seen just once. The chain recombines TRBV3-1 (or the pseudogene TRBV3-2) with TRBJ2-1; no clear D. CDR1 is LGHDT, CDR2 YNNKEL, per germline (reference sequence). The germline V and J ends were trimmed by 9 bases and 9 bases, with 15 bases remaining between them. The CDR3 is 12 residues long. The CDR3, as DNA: TGTGCCAGTTCCTTTCTAGTCGCTGAGCAGTTCTTC. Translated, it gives CASSFLVAEQFF.

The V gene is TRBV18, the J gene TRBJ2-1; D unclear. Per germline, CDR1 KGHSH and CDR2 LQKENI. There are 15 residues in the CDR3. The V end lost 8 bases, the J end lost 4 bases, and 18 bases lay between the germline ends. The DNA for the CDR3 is TGTGCCAGCCAAGTCAGCGTCTCAGCTTACAATGAGCAGTTCTTC. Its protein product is CASQVSVSAYNEQFF.

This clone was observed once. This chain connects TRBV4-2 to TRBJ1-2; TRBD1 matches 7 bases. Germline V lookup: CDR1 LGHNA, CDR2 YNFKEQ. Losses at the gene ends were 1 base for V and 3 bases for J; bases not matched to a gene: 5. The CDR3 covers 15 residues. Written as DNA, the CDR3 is TGTGCCAGCAGCCAAGCAACCGGGACAGACTATGGCTACACCTTC. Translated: CASSQATGTDYGYTF.

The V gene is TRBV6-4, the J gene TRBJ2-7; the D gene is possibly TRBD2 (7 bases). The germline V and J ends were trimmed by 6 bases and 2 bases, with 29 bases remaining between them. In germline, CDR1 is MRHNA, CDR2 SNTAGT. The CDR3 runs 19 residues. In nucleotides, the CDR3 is TGTGCCAGCAGGGGACTCATTCGAGGCGGGGGCAGGGAACCCTACGAGCAGTACTTC. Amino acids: CASRGLIRGGGREPYEQYF.

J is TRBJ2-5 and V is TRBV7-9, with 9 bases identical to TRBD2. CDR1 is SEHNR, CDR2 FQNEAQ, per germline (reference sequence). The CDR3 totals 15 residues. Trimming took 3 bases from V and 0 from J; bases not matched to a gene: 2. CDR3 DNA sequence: TGTGCCAGCAGCTTGGGCGGGGGGGACCAAGAGACCCAGTACTTC. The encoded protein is CASSLGGGDQETQYF.

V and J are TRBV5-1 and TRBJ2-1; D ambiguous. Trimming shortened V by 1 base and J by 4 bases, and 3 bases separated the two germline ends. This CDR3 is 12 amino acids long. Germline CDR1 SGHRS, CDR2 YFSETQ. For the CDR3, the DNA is TGCGCCAGCAGCTTGCTATACAATGAGCAGTTCTTC. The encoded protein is CASSLLYNEQFF.

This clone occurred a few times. CDR3 residues: CASSVAPGYRDEQFF. The CDR3 DNA is TGTGCCAGCAGCGTAGCACCCGGCTACAGGGATGAGCAGTTCTTC. The J gene is TRBJ2-1, the V gene TRBV9, with a tentative D call TRBD1 (6 bases). The CDR3 covers 15 residues. Trimming removed 0 bases at V and 8 bases at J, with 15 bases between. Looked up from germline, CDR1 is SGDLS and CDR2 is YYNGEE.

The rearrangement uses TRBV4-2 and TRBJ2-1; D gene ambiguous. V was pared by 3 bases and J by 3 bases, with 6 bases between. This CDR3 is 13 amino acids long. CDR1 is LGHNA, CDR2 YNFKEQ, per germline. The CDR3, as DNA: TGTGCCAGCAGCCAGGGCGTCTACAATGAGCAGTTCTTC. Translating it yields CASSQGVYNEQFF.

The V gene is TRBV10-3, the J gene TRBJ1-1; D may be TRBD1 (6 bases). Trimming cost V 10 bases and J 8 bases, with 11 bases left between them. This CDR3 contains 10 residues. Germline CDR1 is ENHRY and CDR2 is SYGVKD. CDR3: CATTTGEAFF. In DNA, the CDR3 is TGTGCCACAACAACAGGGGAAGCTTTCTTT.

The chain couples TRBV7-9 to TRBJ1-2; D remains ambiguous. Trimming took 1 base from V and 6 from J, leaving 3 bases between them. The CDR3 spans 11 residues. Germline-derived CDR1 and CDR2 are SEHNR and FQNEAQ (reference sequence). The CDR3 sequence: CASSLVNGYTF. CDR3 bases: TGTGCCAGCAGCTTAGTCAATGGCTACACCTTC.

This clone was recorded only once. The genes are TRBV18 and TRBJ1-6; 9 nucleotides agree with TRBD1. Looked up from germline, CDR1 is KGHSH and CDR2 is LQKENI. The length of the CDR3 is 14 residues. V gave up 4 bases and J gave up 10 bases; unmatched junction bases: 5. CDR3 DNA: TGTGCCAGCTCACGGGGACAGGGAAGCTCACCCCTCCACTTT. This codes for CASSRGQGSSPLHF.

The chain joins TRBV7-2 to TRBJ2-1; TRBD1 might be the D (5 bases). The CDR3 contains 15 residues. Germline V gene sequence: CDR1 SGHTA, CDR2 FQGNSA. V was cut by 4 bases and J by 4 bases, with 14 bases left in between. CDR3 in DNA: TGTGCCAGCAGCTCCCATAAGGGGATTTACAATGAGCAGTTCTTC. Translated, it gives CASSSHKGIYNEQFF.

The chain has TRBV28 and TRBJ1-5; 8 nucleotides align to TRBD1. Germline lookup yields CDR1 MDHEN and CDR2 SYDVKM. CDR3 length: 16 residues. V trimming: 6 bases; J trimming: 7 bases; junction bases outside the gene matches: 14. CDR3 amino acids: CASSRRGTGRGQPQHF. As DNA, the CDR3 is TGTGCCAGCAGCCGTCGCGGGACAGGCCGGGGGCAGCCCCAGCATTTT.

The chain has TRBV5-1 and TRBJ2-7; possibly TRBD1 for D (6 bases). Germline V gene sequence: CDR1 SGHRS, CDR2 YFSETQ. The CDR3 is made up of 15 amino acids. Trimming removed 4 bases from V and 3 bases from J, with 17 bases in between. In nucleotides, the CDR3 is TGCGCCAGCAGCGTATCCGGGACACACCACTACGAGCAGTACTTC. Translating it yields CASSVSGTHHYEQYF.

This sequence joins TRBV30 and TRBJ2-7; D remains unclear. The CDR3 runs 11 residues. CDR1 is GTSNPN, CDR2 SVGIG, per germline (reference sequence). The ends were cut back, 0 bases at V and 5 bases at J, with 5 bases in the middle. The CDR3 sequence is CAWSVRDEQYF. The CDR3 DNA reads TGTGCCTGGAGTGTACGAGACGAGCAGTACTTC.

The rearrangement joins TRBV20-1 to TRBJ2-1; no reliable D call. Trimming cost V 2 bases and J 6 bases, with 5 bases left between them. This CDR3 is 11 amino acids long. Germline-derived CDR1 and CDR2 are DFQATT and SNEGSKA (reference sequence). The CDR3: CSARFSNEQFF. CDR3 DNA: TGCAGTGCTAGATTCTCCAATGAGCAGTTCTTC.

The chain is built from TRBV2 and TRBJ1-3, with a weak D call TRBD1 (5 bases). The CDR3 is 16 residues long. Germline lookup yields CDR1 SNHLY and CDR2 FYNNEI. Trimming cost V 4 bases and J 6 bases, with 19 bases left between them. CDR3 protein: CASSVYRPRVENTIYF. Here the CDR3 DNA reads TGTGCCAGCAGTGTTTATCGGCCCAGGGTAGAAAACACCATATATTTT. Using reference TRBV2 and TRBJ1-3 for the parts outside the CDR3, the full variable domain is EPEVTQTPSHQVTQMGQEVILRCVPISNHLYFYWYRQILGQKVEFLVSFYNNEISEKSEIFDDQFSVERPDGSNFTLKIRSTKLEDSAMYFCASSVYRPRVENTIYFGEGSWLTVV.